This is a list of T cell receptor beta chains from one sample in a study of regulatory T cells in long-lasting Graves disease. Each CDR3 protein gets one entry after TCRdb re-called the multiplex PCR reads with MiXCR. The sample holds about 400,000 distinct CDR3 sequences; roughly 20% are singletons and the top ten take roughly 20%. Sequencing was performed on peripheral blood mononuclear cells (PBMCs), taken when the disease was refractory, from a patient treated with antithyroid drugs. These receptors came from a female donor with Graves disease. The conserved cysteine and the conserved F or W are not part of the CDR3 here.

CDR3 protein	J gene	V gene
ASRSTGVSFEQY	TRBJ2-7	TRBV28
ASSLGTGEVPEAF	TRBJ1-1	TRBV7-2
ASSPVGTSNSEAF	TRBJ1-1	TRBV7-2
ASSLGQGAANTEAF	TRBJ1-1	TRBV6-2/TRBV6-3
ASSRDETQY	TRBJ2-5	TRBV18
ASSLRVTTGELF	TRBJ2-2	TRBV11-2
ASWGPGLGNQPQH	TRBJ1-5	TRBV28
ASSLPTEGNQPQH	TRBJ1-5	TRBV28
ASSLGPVGNTEAF	TRBJ1-1	TRBV5-5
ASSLGQQAF	TRBJ1-1	TRBV6-1
ASRGLAGGPSYEQY	TRBJ2-7	TRBV27
ASSPGTDTYEQY	TRBJ2-7	TRBV28
SAVTYQGAMNYGYT	TRBJ1-2	TRBV20-1
AWSVPRLAF	TRBJ1-1	TRBV30
ASRGTGGVTDIRY	TRBJ2-4	TRBV6-1
ASRREDKPSNYGYT	TRBJ1-2	TRBV6-2/TRBV6-3
ASGPMTADSNQPQH	TRBJ1-5	TRBV12-5
ASSSGRAAYNEQF	TRBJ2-1	TRBV28
ASSPSGGLQPQH	TRBJ1-5	TRBV12-3/TRBV12-4
ASSLKRLGDGTEAF	TRBJ1-1	TRBV7-2
ASSPKAGVGETQY	TRBJ2-5	TRBV5-1
ASSLRSISYEQY	TRBJ2-7	TRBV7-8
ASSLIRRQSSGNTIY	TRBJ1-3	TRBV28
ASSSWAANTEAF	TRBJ1-1	TRBV7-9
ASSLVGTDEKLF	TRBJ1-4	TRBV7-9
ATSEGLGLTDTQY	TRBJ2-3	TRBV24-1
ASSLAGTGGDGYQPQH	TRBJ1-5	TRBV7-8